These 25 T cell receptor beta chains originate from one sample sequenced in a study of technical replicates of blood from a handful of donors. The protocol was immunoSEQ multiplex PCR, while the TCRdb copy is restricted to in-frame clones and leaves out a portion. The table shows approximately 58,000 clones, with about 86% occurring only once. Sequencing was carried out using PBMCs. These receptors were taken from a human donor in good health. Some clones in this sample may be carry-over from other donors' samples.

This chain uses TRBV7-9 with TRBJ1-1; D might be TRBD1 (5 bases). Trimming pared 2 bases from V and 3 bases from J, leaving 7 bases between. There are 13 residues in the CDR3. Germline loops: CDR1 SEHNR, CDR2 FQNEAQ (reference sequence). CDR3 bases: TGTGCCAGCAGCTTACAAGGGGACACTGAAGCTTTCTTT. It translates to CASSLQGDTEAFF.

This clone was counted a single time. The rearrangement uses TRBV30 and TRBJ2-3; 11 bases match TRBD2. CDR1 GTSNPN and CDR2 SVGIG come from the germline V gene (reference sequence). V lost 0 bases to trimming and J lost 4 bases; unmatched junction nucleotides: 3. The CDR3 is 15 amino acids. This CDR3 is CAWSVPSGRSDTQYF. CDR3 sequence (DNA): TGTGCCTGGAGTGTCCCTAGCGGGAGGTCAGATACGCAGTATTTT. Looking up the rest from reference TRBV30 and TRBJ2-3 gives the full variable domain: SQTIHQWPATLVQPVGSPLSLECTVEGTSNPNLYWYRQAAGRGLQLLFYSVGIGQISSEVPQNLSASRPQDRQFILSSKKLLLSDSGFYLCAWSVPSGRSDTQYFGPGTRLTVL.

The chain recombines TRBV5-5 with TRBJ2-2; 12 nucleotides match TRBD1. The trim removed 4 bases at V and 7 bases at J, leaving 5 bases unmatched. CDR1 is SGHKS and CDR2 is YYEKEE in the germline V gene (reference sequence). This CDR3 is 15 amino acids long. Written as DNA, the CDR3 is TGTGCCAGCAGCCCCGGGACAGGGGGCTTCGGGGAGCTGTTTTTT. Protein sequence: CASSPGTGGFGELFF.

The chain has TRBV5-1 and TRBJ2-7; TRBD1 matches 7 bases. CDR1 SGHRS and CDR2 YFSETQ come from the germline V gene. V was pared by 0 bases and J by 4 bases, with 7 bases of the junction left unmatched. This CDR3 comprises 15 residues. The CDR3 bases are TGCGCCAGCAGCTTGGGATGGACAGGCGCATACGAGCAGTACTTC. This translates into CASSLGWTGAYEQYF.

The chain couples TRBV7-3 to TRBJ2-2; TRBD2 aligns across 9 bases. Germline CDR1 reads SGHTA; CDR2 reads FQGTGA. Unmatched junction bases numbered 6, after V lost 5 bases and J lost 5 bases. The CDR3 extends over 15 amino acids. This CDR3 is CASSQGTSSTGELFF. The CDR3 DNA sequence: TGTGCCAGCAGCCAAGGGACTAGCTCAACCGGGGAGCTGTTTTTT.

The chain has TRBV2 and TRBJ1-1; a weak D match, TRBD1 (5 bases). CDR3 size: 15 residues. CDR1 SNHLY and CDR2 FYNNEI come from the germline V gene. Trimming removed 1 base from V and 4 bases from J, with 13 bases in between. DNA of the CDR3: TGTGCCAGCAGTGAAGGGTGGGGCGCGGTCACTGAAGCTTTCTTT. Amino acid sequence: CASSEGWGAVTEAFF.

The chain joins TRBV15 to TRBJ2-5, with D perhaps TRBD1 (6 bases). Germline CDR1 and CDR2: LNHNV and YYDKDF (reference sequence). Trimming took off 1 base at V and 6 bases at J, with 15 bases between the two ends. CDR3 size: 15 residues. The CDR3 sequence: CATSRVRTVEKTQYF. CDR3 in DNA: TGTGCCACCAGCAGAGTTAGGACAGTTGAAAAGACCCAGTACTTC.

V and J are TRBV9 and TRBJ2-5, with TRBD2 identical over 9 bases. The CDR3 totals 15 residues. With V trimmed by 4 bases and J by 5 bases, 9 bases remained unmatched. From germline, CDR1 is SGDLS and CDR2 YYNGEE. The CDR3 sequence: CASSPQREDYETQYF. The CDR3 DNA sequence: TGTGCCAGCAGCCCGCAGCGGGAGGATTATGAGACCCAGTACTTC.

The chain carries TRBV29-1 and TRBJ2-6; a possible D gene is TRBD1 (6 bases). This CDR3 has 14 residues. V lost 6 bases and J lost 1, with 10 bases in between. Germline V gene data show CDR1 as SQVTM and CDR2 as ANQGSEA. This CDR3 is CSVDSSSGANVLTF. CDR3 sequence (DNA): TGCAGCGTGGACAGTTCGTCTGGGGCCAACGTCCTGACTTTC. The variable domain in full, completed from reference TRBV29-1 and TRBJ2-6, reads SAVISQKPSRDICQRGTSLTIQCQVDSQVTMMFWYRQQPGQSLTLIATANQGSEATYESGFVIDKFPISRPNLTFSTLTVSNMSPEDSSIYLCSVDSSSGANVLTFGAGSRLTVL.

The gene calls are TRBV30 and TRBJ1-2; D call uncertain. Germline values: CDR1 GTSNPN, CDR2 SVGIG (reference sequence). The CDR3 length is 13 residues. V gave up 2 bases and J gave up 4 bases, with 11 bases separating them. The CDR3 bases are TGTGCCTGGAGTTTGGAGAGGTCCTATGGCTACACCTTC. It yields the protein CAWSLERSYGYTF.

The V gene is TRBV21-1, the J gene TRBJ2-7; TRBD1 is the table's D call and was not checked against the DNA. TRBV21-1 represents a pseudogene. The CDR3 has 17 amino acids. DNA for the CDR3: TGTGCCAGCAGCAATCCGGGACAGGGGACTAGAGACTACGAGCAGTACTTC. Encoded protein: CASSNPGQGTRDYEQYF.

The DNA for the CDR3 is TGTGCCAGCAGTGAAGTTGGAAGGACTAGCGGGAGTTTAAGCGAGCAGTACTTC. It codes for CASSEVGRTSGSLSEQYF. The chain joins TRBV2 to TRBJ2-7; 13 positions match TRBD2. This CDR3 has 18 amino acids. Germline V gene lookup returns CDR1 SNHLY and CDR2 FYNNEI. V was clipped by 1 base and J by 6 bases; unmatched bases: 12.

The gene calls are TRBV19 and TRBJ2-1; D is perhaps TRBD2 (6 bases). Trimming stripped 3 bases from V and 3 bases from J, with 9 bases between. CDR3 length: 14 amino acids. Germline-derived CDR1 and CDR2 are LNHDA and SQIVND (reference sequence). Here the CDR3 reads CASSISSDYNEQFF. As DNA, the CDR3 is TGTGCCAGTAGTATTTCTAGCGACTACAATGAGCAGTTCTTC. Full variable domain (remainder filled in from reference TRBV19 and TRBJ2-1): DGGITQSPKYLFRKEGQNVTLSCEQNLNHDAMYWYRQDPGQGLRLIYYSQIVNDFQKGDIAEGYSVSREKKESFPLTVTSAQKNPTAFYLCASSISSDYNEQFFGPGTRLTVL.

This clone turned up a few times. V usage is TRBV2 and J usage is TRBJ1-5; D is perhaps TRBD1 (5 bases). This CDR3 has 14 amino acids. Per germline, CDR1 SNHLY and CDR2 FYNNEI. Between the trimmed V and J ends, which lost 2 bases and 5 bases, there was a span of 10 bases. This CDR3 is CASSEWGVDQPQHF. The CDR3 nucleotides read TGTGCCAGCAGTGAATGGGGGGTGGATCAGCCCCAGCATTTT.

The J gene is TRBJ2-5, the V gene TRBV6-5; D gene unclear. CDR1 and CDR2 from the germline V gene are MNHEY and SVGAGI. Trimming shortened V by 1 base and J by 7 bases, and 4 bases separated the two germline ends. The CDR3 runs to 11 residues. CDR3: CASSYFGTQYF. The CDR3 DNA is TGTGCCAGCAGTTACTTCGGGACCCAGTACTTC.

DNA for the CDR3: TGTGCCTGGAATCCAGACAGTTATGGCTACACCTTC. It translates to CAWNPDSYGYTF. The chain has TRBV30 and TRBJ1-2, with TRBD1 as a possible D gene (5 bases). Trimming took off 4 bases at V and 5 bases at J, with 11 bases between the two ends. Germline V gives CDR1 GTSNPN, CDR2 SVGIG (reference sequence). CDR3 length equals 12 residues. Full variable domain (remainder filled in from reference TRBV30 and TRBJ1-2): SQTIHQWPATLVQPVGSPLSLECTVEGTSNPNLYWYRQAAGRGLQLLFYSVGIGQISSEVPQNLSASRPQDRQFILSSKKLLLSDSGFYLCAWNPDSYGYTFGSGTRLTVV.

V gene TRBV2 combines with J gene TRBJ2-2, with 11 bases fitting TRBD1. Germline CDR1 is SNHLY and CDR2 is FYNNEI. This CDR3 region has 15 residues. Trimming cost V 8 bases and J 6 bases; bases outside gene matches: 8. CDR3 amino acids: CASLGQGVGAGELFF. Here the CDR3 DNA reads TGTGCCAGCCTGGGACAGGGGGTAGGCGCCGGGGAGCTGTTTTTT.

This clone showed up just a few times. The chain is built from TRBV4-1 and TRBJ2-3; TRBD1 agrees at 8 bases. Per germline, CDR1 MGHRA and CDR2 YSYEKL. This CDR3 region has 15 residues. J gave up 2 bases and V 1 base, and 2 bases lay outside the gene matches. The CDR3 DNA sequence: TGCGCCAGCAGCCAAGTGACAGGGGACACAGATACGCAGTATTTT. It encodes CASSQVTGDTDTQYF.

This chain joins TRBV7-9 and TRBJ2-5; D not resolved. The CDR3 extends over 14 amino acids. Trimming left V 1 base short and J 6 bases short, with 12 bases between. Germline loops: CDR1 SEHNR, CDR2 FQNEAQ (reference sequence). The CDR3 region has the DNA TGTGCCAGCAGCTTAGTGTCGGCGGTACAGACCCAGTACTTC. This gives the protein CASSLVSAVQTQYF.

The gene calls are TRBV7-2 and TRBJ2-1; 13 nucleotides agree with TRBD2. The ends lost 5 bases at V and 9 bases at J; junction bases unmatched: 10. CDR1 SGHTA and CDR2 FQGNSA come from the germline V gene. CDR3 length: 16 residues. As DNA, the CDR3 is TGTGCCAGCAGCCCCGGACTAGCGGGAGTTCGGGCTGAGCAGTTCTTC. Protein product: CASSPGLAGVRAEQFF. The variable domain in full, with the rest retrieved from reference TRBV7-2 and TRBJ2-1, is GAGVSQSPSNKVTEKGKDVELRCDPISGHTALYWYRQSLGQGLEFLIYFQGNSAPDKSGLPSDRFSAERTGGSVSTLTIQRTQQEDSAVYLCASSPGLAGVRAEQFFGPGTRLTVL.

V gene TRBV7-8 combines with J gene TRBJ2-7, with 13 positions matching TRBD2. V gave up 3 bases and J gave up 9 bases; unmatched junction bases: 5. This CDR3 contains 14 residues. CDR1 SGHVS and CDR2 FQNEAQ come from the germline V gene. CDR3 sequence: CASSFGTSGVRQYF. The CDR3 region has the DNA TGTGCCAGCAGCTTCGGGACTAGCGGGGTAAGGCAGTACTTC.

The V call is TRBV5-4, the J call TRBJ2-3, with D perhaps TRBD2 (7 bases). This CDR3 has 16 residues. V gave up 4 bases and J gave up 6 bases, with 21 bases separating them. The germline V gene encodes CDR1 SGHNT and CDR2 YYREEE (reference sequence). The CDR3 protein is CASSPVRGGDADTQYF. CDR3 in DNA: TGTGCCAGCAGCCCCGTTAGGGGGGGGGATGCTGATACGCAGTATTTT.

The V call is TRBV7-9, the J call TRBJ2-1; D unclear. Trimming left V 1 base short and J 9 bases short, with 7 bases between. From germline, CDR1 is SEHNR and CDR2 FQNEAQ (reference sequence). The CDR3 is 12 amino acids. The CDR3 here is CASSLEVVEQFF. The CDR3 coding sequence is TGTGCCAGCAGCTTAGAAGTAGTTGAGCAGTTCTTC. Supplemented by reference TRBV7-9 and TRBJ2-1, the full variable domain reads DTGVSQNPRHKITKRGQNVTFRCDPISEHNRLYWYRQTLGQGPEFLTYFQNEAQLEKSRLLSDRFSAERPKGSFSTLEIQRTEQGDSAMYLCASSLEVVEQFFGPGTRLTVL.

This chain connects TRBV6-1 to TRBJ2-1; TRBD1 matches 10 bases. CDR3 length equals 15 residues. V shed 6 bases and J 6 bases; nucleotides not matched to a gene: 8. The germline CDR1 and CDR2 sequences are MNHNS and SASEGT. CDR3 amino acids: CASRPGQGLGNEQFF. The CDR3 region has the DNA TGTGCCAGCAGGCCGGGACAGGGGCTAGGCAATGAGCAGTTCTTC.

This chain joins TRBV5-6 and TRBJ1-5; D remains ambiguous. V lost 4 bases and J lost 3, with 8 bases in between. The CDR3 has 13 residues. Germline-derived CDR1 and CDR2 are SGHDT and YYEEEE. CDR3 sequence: CASSRRPNQPQHF. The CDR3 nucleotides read TGTGCCAGCAGCCGCAGGCCCAATCAGCCCCAGCATTTT. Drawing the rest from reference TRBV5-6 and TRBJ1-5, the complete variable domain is DAGVTQSPTHLIKTRGQQVTLRCSPKSGHDTVSWYQQALGQGPQFIFQYYEEEERQRGNFPDRFSGHQFPNYSSELNVNALLLGDSALYLCASSRRPNQPQHFGDGTRLSIL.